The rows below give T cell receptor beta chains drawn from one sample of a study of blood T cell repertoires in COVID-19. The data were produced by immunoSEQ multiplex PCR, yet TCRdb's version contains in-frame clones alone and is incomplete. The sample has fewer than 90,000 clones; more than 75% are singletons. What was sequenced was peripheral blood. The source of these receptors is a man in his forties or fifties with active or convalescent COVID-19. Each CDR3 is given with its conserved first and last residue. A D gene is named only where the DNA matches it firmly. Part of the rows lack a size; the others show once, few, many or a class for expanded clones.

. TRBJ2-7 . TRBV2 TGTGCCAGCAGTGTTGAGGGAATCCACGAGCAGTACTTC CASSVEGIHEQYF
TRBD1 TRBJ2-3 . TRBV7-2 TGTGCCAGCAGCTTATGGGGACAGAGCACAGATACGCAGTATTTT CASSLWGQSTDTQYF
TRBD2 TRBJ2-5 . TRBV20-1 TGCAGTGCTAGTAGGACTAGCGGGGGTCGAGAGACCCAGTACTTC CSASRTSGGRETQYF
. TRBJ1-4 . TRBV5-1 TGCGCCAGCAGCCCTGGGACCTCGGAGGGGGAAAAACTGTTTTTT CASSPGTSEGEKLFF
TRBD1 TRBJ1-5 . TRBV19 TGTGCCAGTAGTGGGGGGACAGGGGCAGGTCAGCCCCAGCATTTT CASSGGTGAGQPQHF
TRBD2 TRBJ2-2 . TRBV28 TGTGCCAGCAGTTCCCTTGGAGCGGGGCTGAACACCGGGGAGCTGTTTTTT CASSSLGAGLNTGELFF
. TRBJ2-5 . TRBV5-4 TGTGCCAGCAGCTTTTCCGGGTCCCCGACGACCCAGTACTTC CASSFSGSPTTQYF
. TRBJ1-1 . TRBV28 TGTGCCAGCTCGCCGGCCTCCGGAGGGGACACTGAAGCTTTCTTT CASSPASGGDTEAFF
TRBD1 TRBJ2-1 . TRBV19 TGTGCCAGTAGTATAGGACAGGGCACCTACTCCTACAATGAGCAGTTCTTC CASSIGQGTYSYNEQFF
TRBD2 TRBJ2-2 . TRBV10-1 TGCGCCAGCAGTGACCACACCGGGACTAGTAATAAAGGAACCGGGGAGCTGTTTTTT CASSDHTGTSNKGTGELFF
. TRBJ1-5 . TRBV14 TGTGCCAGCAGCCGGACAGAGGGTCAGCCCCAGCATTTT CASSRTEGQPQHF
. TRBJ1-6 . TRBV5-4 TGTGCCAGCAGCTTAAGACAGAATAATTCACCCCTCCACTTT CASSLRQNNSPLHF
TRBD2 TRBJ2-5 . TRBV15 TGTGCCACCAGCAGAGATCTCGTAGCGGGGGGGGAGACCCAGTACTTC CATSRDLVAGGETQYF
TRBD2 TRBJ2-1 . TRBV11-2 TGTGCCAGCAGCGAGGGACTAGCCCTCTACAATGAGCAGTTCTTC CASSEGLALYNEQFF
TRBD1 TRBJ1-5 few TRBV19 TGTGCCAGTAGTAGAGGGACAGAGAATCAGCCCCAGCATTTT CASSRGTENQPQHF
TRBD1 TRBJ2-1 . TRBV5-1 TGCGCCAGCAGCAAGGACAGGGGATACAATGAGCAGTTCTTC CASSKDRGYNEQFF
. TRBJ1-4 . TRBV5-1 TGCGCCAGCAGCTTGGCCCGGCAGGGAGAAAAACTGTTTTTT CASSLARQGEKLFF
. TRBJ2-3 . TRBV19 TGTGCCAGTAGTAAGCCCAGGGTGACAGATACGCAGTATTTT CASSKPRVTDTQYF
TRBD2 TRBJ2-1 few TRBV7-2 TGTGCCAGCAGCATTAGCGGGGGGAGAGATGAGCAGTTCTTC CASSISGGRDEQFF
. TRBJ1-1 . TRBV28 TGTGCCAGCAGTTTATATGGGGGCGAGAACACTGAAGCTTTCTTT CASSLYGGENTEAFF
TRBD2 TRBJ2-1 . TRBV7-9 TGTGCCAGCAGCTATACCGGGACTAGCGGGGCGGATGAGCAGTTCTTC CASSYTGTSGADEQFF
TRBD1 TRBJ1-4 once TRBV7-9 TGTGCCAGCAGCTTATTGGGGACAGGGGATGAAAAACTGTTTTTT CASSLLGTGDEKLFF
TRBD1 TRBJ2-7 . TRBV5-8 TGTGCCAGCAGCTTTATGACAGGGGGCGCGAATCGCTACGAGCAGTACTTC CASSFMTGGANRYEQYF
. TRBJ1-6 few TRBV3-1/TRBV3-2 TGTGCCAGCAGCCAAGATCTAACAGGGTGGATTTATAATTCACCCCTCCACTTT CASSQDLTGWIYNSPLHF
. TRBJ1-2 . TRBV29-1 TGCAGCGTTGAACAAACGGGCAGGGGCGATGGCTACACCTTC CSVEQTGRGDGYTF
. TRBJ2-3 . TRBV10-2 TGCGCCAGCAGTTCGGGTCGGATAGCAGATACGCAGTATTTT CASSSGRIADTQYF
TRBD1 TRBJ2-3 . TRBV6-1 TGTGCCAGCAGTGAAGATAGGGGACAGTCTACAGATACGCAGTATTTT CASSEDRGQSTDTQYF
TRBD1 TRBJ1-1 . TRBV19 TGTGCCAGTAGTAGGGGACAGGGGGCACTTTCAAGTGCGGAAGCTTTCTTT CASSRGQGALSSAEAFF
TRBD2 TRBJ2-3 . TRBV3-1/TRBV3-2 TGTGCCAGCCGGACTAGCGGGGGGGCAGATACGCAGTATTTT CASRTSGGADTQYF
. TRBJ1-4 . TRBV5-1 TGCGCCAGCAGCTTGGGGCAGGGGAATGAAAAACTGTTTTTT CASSLGQGNEKLFF
TRBD1 TRBJ2-3 . TRBV7-9 TGTGCCAGCAGCCTGACAGGGGGAGTTGGCACAGATACGCAGTATTTT CASSLTGGVGTDTQYF
TRBD2 TRBJ2-5 . TRBV18 TGTGCCAGCTCACCTTCGGCGGGGGGTGGAGAGACCCAGTACTTC CASSPSAGGGETQYF
. TRBJ1-1 . TRBV5-1 TGCGCCAGCAGCCTCCGGGACAATCATCCGAACACTGAAGCTTTCTTT CASSLRDNHPNTEAFF
TRBD1 TRBJ2-1 . TRBV20-1 TGCAGTGCTAGTGGGGACAGCTTATACAATGAGCAGTTCTTC CSASGDSLYNEQFF
. TRBJ1-1 . TRBV20-1 TGCAGTGCTAGTAGGACAGCGAACACTGAAGCTTTCTTT CSASRTANTEAFF
. TRBJ2-5 . TRBV30 TGTGCCTGGAGTTACGGTCACGCTCAAGAGACCCAGTACTTC CAWSYGHAQETQYF
. TRBJ2-1 few TRBV5-1 TGCGCCAGCAGCTTTGGCAGGGAGGTTAGGCCCTACAATGAGCAGTTCTTC CASSFGREVRPYNEQFF
. TRBJ1-2 . TRBV25-1 TGTGCCAGCAGTGAATCACACGCCAACTATGGCTACACCTTC CASSESHANYGYTF
. TRBJ2-3 . TRBV5-1 TGCGCCAGCAGCTTGATCGGTACTATAGAACATACGCAGTATTTT CASSLIGTIEHTQYF
TRBD1 TRBJ2-5 . TRBV5-6 TGTGCCAGCAGCTCCGGGACAGGGAGCCGAGAGACCCAGTACTTC CASSSGTGSRETQYF
TRBD1 TRBJ1-4 once TRBV4-1 TGCGCCAGCAGCGACACAGGGGAGGAACTGTTTTTT CASSDTGEELFF
TRBD1 TRBJ2-3 . TRBV3-1/TRBV3-2 TGTGCCAGCAGACCCGGGACAGGGGAACCCTCTAGCACAGATACGCAGTATTTT CASRPGTGEPSSTDTQYF
. TRBJ1-2 . TRBV27 TGTGCCAGCAGTAGCCCTCGATCAGGTGGCTACACCTTC CASSSPRSGGYTF
. TRBJ1-5 . TRBV28 TGTGCCAGCAGTTTAGAACAGAAGAATCAGCCCCAGCATTTT CASSLEQKNQPQHF
. TRBJ1-2 . TRBV18 TGTGCCAGCTCCTCGGGGGTTAACTATGGCTACACCTTC CASSSGVNYGYTF
TRBD2 TRBJ2-2 . TRBV27 TGTGCCAGCAATGGGAGGGAGGGAACCGGGGAGCTGTTTTTT CASNGREGTGELFF
TRBD1 TRBJ2-5 . TRBV5-1 TGCGCCAGCAGCTTGAGCCAGGGGGCGTGGGAGACCCAGTACTTC CASSLSQGAWETQYF
. TRBJ2-4 . TRBV10-3 TGTGCCATCAGTGAAAGTCCGGGTTCGGGGAACATTCAGTACTTC CAISESPGSGNIQYF